The 2 T cell receptor beta chains below were found in one sample sequenced in a study of blood T cells in healthy people across ages. Next came a second PCR, run for about 6 to 12 cycles, which used a sample-barcoded 5' primer along with a J-beta primer mix. Via MiXCR, TCRdb re-called the 5' RACE reads, giving one row per CDR3 protein. The sample has 1.5 million to 2 million distinct CDR3 sequences, just under 50% seen once. Sequenced: blood. The receptors derive from a woman in her forties in good health.

This clonotype was recorded many times. The J gene is TRBJ1-6, the V gene TRBV6-5; no definite D call. Germline V gives CDR1 MNHEY, CDR2 SVGAGI. The V end lost 5 bases, the J end lost 8 bases, and 13 bases lay between the germline ends. CDR3 length: 14 residues. This CDR3 is CASSRGLADSPLHF. In DNA form, the CDR3 reads TGTGCCAGCAGTCGGGGTTTGGCCGATTCACCCCTCCACTTT.

The V call is TRBV28, the J call TRBJ1-6, with TRBD1 identical over 7 bases. The CDR3 sequence is 16 residues long. V gave up 5 bases and J gave up 0 bases; unmatched junction bases: 4. In germline, CDR1 is MDHEN, CDR2 SYDVKM. The chain's CDR3 is CASSPTGDSYNSPLHF. The CDR3, as DNA: TGTGCCAGCAGTCCCACAGGGGACTCCTATAATTCACCCCTCCACTTT. The variable domain in full, with the rest retrieved from reference TRBV28 and TRBJ1-6, is DVKVTQSSRYLVKRTGEKVFLECVQDMDHENMFWYRQDPGLGLRLIYFSYDVKMKEKGDIPEGYSVSREKKERFSLILESASTNQTSMYLCASSPTGDSYNSPLHFGNGTRLTVT.